This T cell receptor (beta chain) was obtained from a study of beta chain features in type 1 diabetes. Study as a whole: On cell yields, gender and age, patients and healthy donors were similar.

Isolated RNA was reverse transcribed in full, so expressed TCRB transcripts were sequenced. Profiled with immunoSEQ multiplex PCR; TCRdb holds only in-frame clones, not every one. The table includes fewer than 450,000 clones, approximately 13% detected once. As for this clone: Its antigen is not known.

Each of the CD4+ naive, central memory, regulatory and stem cell-like memory populations was sorted via CD45RO/CCR7/CD25/CD127/CD95/CD27. Findings and caveats of the study: Type 1 diabetes patients had moderately but significantly shorter TCRB CDR3s in all four CD4+ subsets.

Germline V CDR1 and CDR2: SGHDN, FVKESK. Trimming took off 1 base at V and 0 bases at J, with 10 bases between the two ends. CDR3 length equals 16 residues. Sequenced: naive CD4+ T cells from blood. The chain has TRBV14 and TRBJ2-4; maybe TRBD1 (6 bases). The clonotype comes from a woman in her late teens or twenties with type 1 diabetes. The CDR3 loop is CASSQGTALAKNIQYF. The CDR3 bases are TGTGCCAGCAGCCAAGGGACAGCACTAGCCAAAAACATTCAGTACTTC.